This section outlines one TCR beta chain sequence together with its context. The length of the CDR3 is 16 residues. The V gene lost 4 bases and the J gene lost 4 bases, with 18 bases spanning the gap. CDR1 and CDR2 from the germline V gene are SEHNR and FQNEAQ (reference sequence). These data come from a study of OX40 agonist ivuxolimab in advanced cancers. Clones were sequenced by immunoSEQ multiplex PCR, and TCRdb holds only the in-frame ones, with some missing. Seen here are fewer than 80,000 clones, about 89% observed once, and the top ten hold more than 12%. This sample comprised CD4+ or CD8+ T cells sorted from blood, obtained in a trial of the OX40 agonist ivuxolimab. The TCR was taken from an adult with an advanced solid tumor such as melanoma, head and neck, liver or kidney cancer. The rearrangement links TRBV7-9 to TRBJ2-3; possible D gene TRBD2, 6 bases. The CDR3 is CASSSRPGVGADTQYF. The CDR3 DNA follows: TGTGCCAGCAGCTCCCGGCCGGGAGTTGGGGCAGATACGCAGTATTTT.